Sequencing of this T cell receptor (beta chain) was carried out in a study of read filtering for tumor transcriptome and immune sequencing. Study-wide context: R-ISS stage counts were about eight for I, about 15 for II, 7 for III.

Molecular barcoded adaptors covering alpha/delta and beta/gamma chains were used on roughly 400 ng RNA. One entry per CDR3 protein results from TCRdb running MiXCR on the reads. Of around 140,000 distinct CDR3 sequences listed, about 12% are singletons. The V gene lost 4 bases and the J gene lost 5 bases, with 26 bases spanning the gap. The CDR3 covers 19 residues. CDR1 is MGHRA and CDR2 is YSYEKL in the germline V gene. This clonotype was found many times. The sequenced material came from a population of CD138-negative cells sorted from bone marrow. The chain employs TRBV4-1 and TRBJ2-2; possible D gene TRBD2, 6 bases. The clonotype comes from a donor at least 40 years old with multiple myeloma. The CDR3 DNA follows: TGCGCCAGCAGCCTCCTCCCCATCCGGGACTTAGGGTTAACCGGGGAGCTGTTTTTT. This encodes CASSLLPIRDLGLTGELFF.